This T cell receptor beta chain was sequenced in a study of blood T cell repertoires in COVID-19. At the level of the study: In each case, the material was cDNA or gDNA derived from T cells, B-cell-depleted T cells, or PBMCs.

This CDR3 region has 14 residues. Germline assignment: CDR1 SGHRS and CDR2 YFSETQ. The V end lost 2 bases, the J end lost 0 bases, and 3 bases lay between the germline ends. Produced via immunoSEQ multiplex PCR; TCRdb's table is partial and in-frame only. The sample lists roughly 380,000 clones; around 90% were seen once. This sequence joins TRBV5-1 and TRBJ1-6; D is uncertain. The material sequenced was peripheral blood. The sequence derives from a woman aged 55-69 years with COVID-19, enrolled during active disease. CDR3 nucleotides: TGCGCCAGCAGCTTCAGCTCCTATAATTCACCCCTCCACTTT. Amino acids: CASSFSSYNSPLHF.